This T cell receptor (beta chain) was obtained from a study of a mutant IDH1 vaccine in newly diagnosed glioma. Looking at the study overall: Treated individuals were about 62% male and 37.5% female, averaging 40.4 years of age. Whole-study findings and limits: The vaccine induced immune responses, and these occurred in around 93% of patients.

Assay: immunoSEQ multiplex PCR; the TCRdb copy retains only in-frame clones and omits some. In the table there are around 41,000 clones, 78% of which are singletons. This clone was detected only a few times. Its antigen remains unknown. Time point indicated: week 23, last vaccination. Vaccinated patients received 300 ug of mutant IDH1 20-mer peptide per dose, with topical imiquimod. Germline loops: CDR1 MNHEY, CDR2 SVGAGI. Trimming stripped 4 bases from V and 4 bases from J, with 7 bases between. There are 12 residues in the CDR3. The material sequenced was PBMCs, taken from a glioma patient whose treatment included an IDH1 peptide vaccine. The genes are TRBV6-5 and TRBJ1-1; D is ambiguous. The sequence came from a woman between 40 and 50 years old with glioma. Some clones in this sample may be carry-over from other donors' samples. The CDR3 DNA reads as TGTGCCAGCAGTTCGCAGTCCACTGAAGCTTTCTTT. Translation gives CASSSQSTEAFF.